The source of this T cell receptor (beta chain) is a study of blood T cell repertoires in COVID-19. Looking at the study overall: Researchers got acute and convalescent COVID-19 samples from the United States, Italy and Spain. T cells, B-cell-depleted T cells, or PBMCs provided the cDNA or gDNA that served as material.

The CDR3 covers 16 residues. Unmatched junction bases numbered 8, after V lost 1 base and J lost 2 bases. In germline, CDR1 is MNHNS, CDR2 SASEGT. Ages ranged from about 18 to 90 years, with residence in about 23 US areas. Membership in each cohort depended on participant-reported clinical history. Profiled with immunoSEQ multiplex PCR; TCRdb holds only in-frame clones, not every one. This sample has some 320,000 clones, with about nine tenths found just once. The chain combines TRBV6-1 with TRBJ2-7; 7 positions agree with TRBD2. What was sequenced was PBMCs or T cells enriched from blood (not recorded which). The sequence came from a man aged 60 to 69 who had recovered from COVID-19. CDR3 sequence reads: CASSEVTSAAPYEQYF. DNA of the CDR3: TGTGCCAGCAGTGAAGTCACTAGCGCCGCACCCTACGAGCAGTACTTC.